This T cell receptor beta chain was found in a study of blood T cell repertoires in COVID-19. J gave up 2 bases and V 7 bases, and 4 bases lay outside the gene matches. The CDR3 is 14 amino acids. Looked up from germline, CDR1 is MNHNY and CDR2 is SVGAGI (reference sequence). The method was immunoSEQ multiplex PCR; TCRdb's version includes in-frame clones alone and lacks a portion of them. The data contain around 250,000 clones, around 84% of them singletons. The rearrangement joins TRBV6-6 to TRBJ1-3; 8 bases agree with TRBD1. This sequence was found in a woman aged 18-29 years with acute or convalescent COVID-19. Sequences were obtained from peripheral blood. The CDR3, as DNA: TGTGCCAGCAAGGTGACAGGGGCTGGAAACACCATATATTTT. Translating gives CASKVTGAGNTIYF.